A single TCR beta chain is shown here with its context. Assignment of participants to cohorts was predicated upon participant-reported clinical history. Each recovered donor of Cohort 3 presented with two negative PCRs, clearance, or symptom resolution. Generated by immunoSEQ multiplex PCR, the TCRdb table keeps only in-frame clones and is missing some. The sample contains approximately 290,000 clones, 70% to 90% of which appear only once. The data derive from a study of blood T cell repertoires in COVID-19. Germline CDR1 and CDR2: KGHSH and LQKENI. The length of the CDR3 is 15 residues. Deletions cut 3 bases from V and 2 bases from J, with 11 bases between.

The TCR was taken from a woman in her 30s who had recovered from COVID-19. The chain links TRBV18 to TRBJ1-5; D unresolved. The sequencing sample was made of PBMCs or T cells enriched from blood (not recorded which). The CDR3 loop is CASSPTDGGNQPQHF. CDR3 bases: TGTGCCAGCTCACCGACCGACGGGGGCAATCAGCCCCAGCATTTT.